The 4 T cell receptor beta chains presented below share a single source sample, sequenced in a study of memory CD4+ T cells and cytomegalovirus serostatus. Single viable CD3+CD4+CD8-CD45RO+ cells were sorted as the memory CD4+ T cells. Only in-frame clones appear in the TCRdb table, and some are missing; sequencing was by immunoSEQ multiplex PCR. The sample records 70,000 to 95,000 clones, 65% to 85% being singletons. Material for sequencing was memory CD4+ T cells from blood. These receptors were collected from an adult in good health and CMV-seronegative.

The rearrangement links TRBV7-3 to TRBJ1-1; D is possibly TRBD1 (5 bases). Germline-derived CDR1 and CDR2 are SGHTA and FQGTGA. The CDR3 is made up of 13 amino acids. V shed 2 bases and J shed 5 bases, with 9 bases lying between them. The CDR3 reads CASSLGGGTEAFF. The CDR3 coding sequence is TGTGCCAGCAGCTTAGGGGGGGGAACTGAAGCTTTCTTT.

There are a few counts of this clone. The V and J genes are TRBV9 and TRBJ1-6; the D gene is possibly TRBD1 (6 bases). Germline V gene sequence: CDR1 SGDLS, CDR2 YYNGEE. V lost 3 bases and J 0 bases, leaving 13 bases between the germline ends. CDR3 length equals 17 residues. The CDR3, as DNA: TGTGCCAGCAGCGAGCAGGGGTCGAGCTCCTATAATTCACCCCTCCACTTT. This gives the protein CASSEQGSSSYNSPLHF.

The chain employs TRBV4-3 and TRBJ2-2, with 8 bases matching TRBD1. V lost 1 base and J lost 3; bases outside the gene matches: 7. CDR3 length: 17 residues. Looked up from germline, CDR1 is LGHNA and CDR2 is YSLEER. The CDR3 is CASSQGGQAIYTGELFF. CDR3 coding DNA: TGCGCCAGCAGCCAAGGGGGACAGGCGATTTACACCGGGGAGCTGTTTTTT.

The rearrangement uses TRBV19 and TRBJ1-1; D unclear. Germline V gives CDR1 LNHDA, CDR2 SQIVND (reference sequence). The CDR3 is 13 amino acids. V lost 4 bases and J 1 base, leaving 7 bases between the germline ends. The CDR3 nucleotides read TGTGCCAGTAGTACTACAGAGAACACTGAAGCTTTCTTT. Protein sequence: CASSTTENTEAFF.